Shown below are 12 T cell receptor beta chains from a single sample sequenced in a study of read filtering for tumor transcriptome and immune sequencing (TCRdb year 2020). The data were produced on an Illumina HiSeq 4000. TCR libraries were constructed from roughly 360 ng RNA using the Immunoverse kit, and molecular barcoded adaptors covering alpha/delta and beta/gamma chains were employed. TCRdb took the public reads, trimmed them with fastp at Q25, ran MiXCR for clone calling and kept in-frame beta chains. Rows are combined by CDR3 protein, so each entry shows the most common genes and DNA. This sample has approximately 90,000 distinct CDR3 sequences in its table, and about 22% of those were observed once. The top ten clonotypes cover roughly 10% of the sample. Sequenced material: a population of CD138-negative cells sorted from bone marrow. The intended sense of this specimen's cell subset or site label: bone marrow mononuclear cells depleted of CD138+ plasma/myeloma cells by negative magnetic selection. These receptors originate from a donor aged 40 or older with multiple myeloma.

In the case of this clonotype: A much larger clone lies one base from this, so it may be a read error. The V and J genes are TRBV6-5 and TRBJ2-6; no reliable D call. V gave up 5 bases and J gave up 0 bases, with 11 bases separating them. This CDR3 spans 16 amino acids. Per the germline V gene, CDR1 is MNHEY and CDR2 is SVGAGI. This CDR3 is CASSDIGVSGANVLTF. As DNA, the CDR3 is TGTGCCAGCAGTGACATCGGAGTCTCTGGGGCCAACGTCCTGACTTTC.

In this sample, this clonotype turned up many times. This rearrangement joins TRBV5-1 to TRBJ2-1, with 10 bases identical to TRBD2. Germline V gene data show CDR1 as SGHRS and CDR2 as YFSETQ. Trimming cost V 2 bases and J 7 bases; bases outside gene matches: 6. CDR3 size: 15 residues. The CDR3 DNA follows: TGCGCCAGCAGCTTAGTAGCGGGGGGTCGGAATGAGCAGTTCTTC. Protein product: CASSLVAGGRNEQFF.

V gene TRBV6-6 combines with J gene TRBJ2-5; possibly TRBD1 for D (7 bases). The V gene's germline CDR1 is MNHNY and CDR2 SVGAGI (reference sequence). The CDR3 has 18 amino acids. V was clipped by 0 bases and J by 5 bases, with 22 bases between them. The CDR3 DNA is TGTGCCAGCAGTTACTCTCGACCGGACTTCCAGGGGGGCGAGACCCAGTACTTC. It specifies CASSYSRPDFQGGETQYF.

The CDR3 here is CASSQGGAKNIQYF. The CDR3 DNA follows: TGTGCCAGCAGCCAGGGGGGTGCCAAAAACATTCAGTACTTC. The chain combines TRBV3-1 with TRBJ2-4, with D possibly TRBD2 on 6 matching bases. Trimming pared 3 bases from V and 1 base from J, leaving 7 bases between. Germline V lookup: CDR1 LGHDT, CDR2 YNNKEL (reference sequence). CDR3 size: 14 residues.

Regarding this clonotype: Since a much larger clone is just one base distant, this may be a read error. The chain recombines TRBV5-1 with TRBJ2-7, with D perhaps TRBD1 or TRBD2 (6 bases each). Germline assignment: CDR1 SGHRS and CDR2 YFSETQ. The length of the CDR3 is 14 residues. The CDR3: CSSSLAEGGYEQYF. The CDR3 DNA follows: TGCTCCAGCAGCTTGGCGGAGGGGGGATACGAGCAGTACTTC.

In its sample, this clonotype was seen many times. The rearrangement links TRBV9 to TRBJ2-7; D is possibly TRBD1 (5 bases). V lost 4 bases to trimming and J lost 2 bases, with 13 bases between them. The CDR3 is 14 residues long. Germline V gene sequence: CDR1 SGDLS, CDR2 YYNGEE. This chain's CDR3 is CASSPGNQPYEQYF. CDR3 bases: TGTGCCAGCAGCCCAGGGAACCAACCCTACGAGCAGTACTTC.

This clonotype has at least ten counts. The chain carries TRBV29-1 and TRBJ2-7; no firm D call. The germline V gene encodes CDR1 SQVTM and CDR2 ANQGSEA. V lost 5 bases to trimming and J lost 2 bases, with 10 bases between them. CDR3 length: 12 amino acids. CDR3 region: CSVRPQPYEQYF. The CDR3 coding sequence is TGCAGCGTTCGGCCTCAGCCCTACGAGCAGTACTTC.

This clonotype has only a few counts. The chain is built from TRBV6-1 and TRBJ1-5, with D unresolved. The germline CDR1 and CDR2 sequences are MNHNS and SASEGT. The V and J ends lost 3 bases and 6 bases respectively, with 9 bases between them. The CDR3 sequence is 13 residues long. CDR3: CASSDNMGQPQHF. In DNA, the CDR3 is TGTGCCAGCAGTGATAATATGGGTCAGCCCCAGCATTTT.

This clonotype was seen at least ten times. J is TRBJ2-3 and V is TRBV5-1; 8 positions agree with TRBD2. Per germline, CDR1 SGHRS and CDR2 YFSETQ. CDR3 length equals 15 residues. The junction had 4 bases not matched to a gene; V was cut back by 0 bases and J by 4 bases. The CDR3 is CASSLDGGAPDTQYF. The DNA of the CDR3 is TGCGCCAGCAGCTTGGACGGGGGGGCCCCAGATACGCAGTATTTT.

With regard to this clonotype: A much larger clone lies one base from this, so it may be a read error. The V and J genes are TRBV12-3 or TRBV12-4 and TRBJ2-2; weak D call: TRBD1 (6 bases). This CDR3 contains 14 residues. V lost 6 bases, J lost 6 bases, and 14 bases lay in between. The CDR3 reads CASRSQGTAGELFF. The CDR3 DNA sequence: TGTGCCAGCAGATCACAGGGAACCGCCGGGGAGCTGTTTTTT.

The J gene is TRBJ2-5, the V gene TRBV7-3; a weak D match, TRBD1 (6 bases). The CDR3 covers 15 residues. Germline CDR1 SGHTA, CDR2 FQGTGA. Trimming cost V 2 bases and J 0 bases, with 10 bases left between them. The CDR3, as DNA: TGTGCCAGCAGCTTACATGGGACAAACCAAGAGACCCAGTACTTC. It is translated as CASSLHGTNQETQYF.

This sequence joins TRBV6-5 and TRBJ1-3; D may be TRBD1 (5 bases). The CDR3 extends over 13 amino acids. The ends were cut back, 10 bases at V and 3 bases at J, with 13 bases in the middle. Germline values: CDR1 MNHEY, CDR2 SVGAGI. CDR3 bases: TGTGCCACTCGTCGGGACCTTGGAAACACCATATATTTT. Translation: CATRRDLGNTIYF.